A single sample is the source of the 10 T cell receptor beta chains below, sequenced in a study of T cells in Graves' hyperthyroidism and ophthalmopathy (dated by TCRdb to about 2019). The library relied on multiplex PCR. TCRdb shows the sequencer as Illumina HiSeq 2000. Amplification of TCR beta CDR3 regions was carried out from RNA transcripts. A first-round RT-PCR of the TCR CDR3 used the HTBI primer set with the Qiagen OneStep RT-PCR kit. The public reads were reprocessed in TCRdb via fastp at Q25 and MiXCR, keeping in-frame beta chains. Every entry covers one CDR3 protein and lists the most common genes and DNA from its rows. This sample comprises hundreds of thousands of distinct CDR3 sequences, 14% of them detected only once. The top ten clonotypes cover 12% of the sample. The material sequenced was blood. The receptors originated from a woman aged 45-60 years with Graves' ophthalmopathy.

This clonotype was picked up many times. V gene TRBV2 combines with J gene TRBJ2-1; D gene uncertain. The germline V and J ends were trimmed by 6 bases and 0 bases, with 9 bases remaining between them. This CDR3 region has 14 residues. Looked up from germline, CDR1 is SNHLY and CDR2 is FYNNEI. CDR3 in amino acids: CASRADLSYNEQFF. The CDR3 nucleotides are TGTGCCAGCAGGGCGGACCTCTCCTACAATGAGCAGTTCTTC.

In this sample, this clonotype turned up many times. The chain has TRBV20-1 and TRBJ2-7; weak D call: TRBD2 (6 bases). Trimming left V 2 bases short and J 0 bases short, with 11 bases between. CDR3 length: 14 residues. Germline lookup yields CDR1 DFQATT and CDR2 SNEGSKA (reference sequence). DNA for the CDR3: TGCAGTGCTAGATGGGAGGAAGGCTCCTACGAGCAGTACTTC. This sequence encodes CSARWEEGSYEQYF.

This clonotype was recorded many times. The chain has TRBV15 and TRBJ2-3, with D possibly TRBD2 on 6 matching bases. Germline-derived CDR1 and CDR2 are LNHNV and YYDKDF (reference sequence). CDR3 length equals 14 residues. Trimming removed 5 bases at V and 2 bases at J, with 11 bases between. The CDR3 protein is CATSHPGLTDTQYF. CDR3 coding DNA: TGTGCCACCAGCCACCCGGGACTCACAGATACGCAGTATTTT.

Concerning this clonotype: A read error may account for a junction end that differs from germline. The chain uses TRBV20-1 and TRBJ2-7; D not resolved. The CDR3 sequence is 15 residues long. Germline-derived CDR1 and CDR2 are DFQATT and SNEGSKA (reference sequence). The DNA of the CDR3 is TGCAGTGCTAGAGATCAACAGAAGGGTTCCTACGAGCAGCACTTC. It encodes CSARDQQKGSYEQHF.

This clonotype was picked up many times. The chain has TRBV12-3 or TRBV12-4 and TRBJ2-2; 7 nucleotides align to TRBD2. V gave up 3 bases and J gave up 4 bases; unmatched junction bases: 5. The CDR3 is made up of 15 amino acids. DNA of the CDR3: TGTGCCAGCAGTTTGGGAGGGCCCGGCACCGGGGAGCTGTTTTTT. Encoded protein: CASSLGGPGTGELFF.

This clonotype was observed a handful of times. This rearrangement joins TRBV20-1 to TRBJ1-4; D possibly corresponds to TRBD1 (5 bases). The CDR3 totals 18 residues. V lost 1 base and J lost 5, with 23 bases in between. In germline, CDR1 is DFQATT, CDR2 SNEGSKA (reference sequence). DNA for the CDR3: TGCAGTGCTAGAGTAGATGGGGCCGCCATCTCAGAGAATGAAAAACTGTTTTTT. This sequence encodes CSARVDGAAISENEKLFF.

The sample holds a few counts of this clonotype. In nucleotides, the CDR3 is TGTGCCAGCAGTTTTGGCAGTCTCTCTGGAAACACCATATATTTT. Translated, it gives CASSFGSLSGNTIYF. V is TRBV12-3 or TRBV12-4 and J is TRBJ1-3; D is unresolved. CDR3 length equals 15 residues. V dropped 3 bases and J dropped 0 bases, with 9 bases sitting between them.

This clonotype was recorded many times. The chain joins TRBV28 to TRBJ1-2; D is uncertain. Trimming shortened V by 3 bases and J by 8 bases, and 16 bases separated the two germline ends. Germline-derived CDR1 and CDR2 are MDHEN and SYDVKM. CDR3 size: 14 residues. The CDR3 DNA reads TGTGCCAGCAGTTTCGAGAGGCGGTCGTCCGGCTACACCTTC. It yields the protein CASSFERRSSGYTF.

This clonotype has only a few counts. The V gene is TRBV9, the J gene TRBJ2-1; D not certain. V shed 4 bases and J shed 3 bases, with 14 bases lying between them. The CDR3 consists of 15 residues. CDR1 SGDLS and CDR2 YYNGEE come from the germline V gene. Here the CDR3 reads CASSPPSNLYNEQFF. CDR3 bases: TGTGCCAGCAGCCCGCCTAGTAACCTCTACAATGAGCAGTTCTTC.

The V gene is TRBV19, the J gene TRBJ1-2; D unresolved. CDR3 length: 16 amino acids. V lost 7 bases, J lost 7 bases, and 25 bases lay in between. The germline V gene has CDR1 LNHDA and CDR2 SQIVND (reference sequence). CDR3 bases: TGTGCCAGTAACCTCGCGGGTTCATCCTTTCCCCTTGGCTACACCTTC. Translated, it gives CASNLAGSSFPLGYTF.